These 23 T cell receptor beta chains originate from one sample sequenced in a study of PD-1 blockade in mismatch repair-deficient tumors. The method was immunoSEQ multiplex PCR; TCRdb's version includes in-frame clones alone and lacks a portion of them. The sample lists fewer than 100,000 clones; roughly 80% were seen once. This specimen was peripheral blood, taken 12 weeks after starting pembrolizumab. The receptors were gathered from an adult with mismatch repair-deficient cancer.

The chain recombines TRBV4-3 with TRBJ2-7; D is uncertain. Germline CDR1 reads LGHNA; CDR2 reads YSLEER. The V end was cut by 0 bases, the J end by 2 bases, with 8 bases between. The CDR3 sequence is 14 residues long. The CDR3 protein is CASSQDWNPYEQYF. The CDR3 coding sequence is TGCGCCAGCAGCCAAGACTGGAATCCCTACGAGCAGTACTTC.

The chain carries TRBV4-2 and TRBJ2-7; the D is unclear. The length of the CDR3 is 14 residues. Germline V gene sequence: CDR1 LGHNA, CDR2 YNFKEQ. V was pared by 3 bases and J by 2 bases, with 11 bases between. Here the CDR3 reads CASSHTRSPYEQYF. The CDR3 DNA follows: TGTGCCAGCAGCCATACCAGAAGCCCCTACGAGCAGTACTTC.

V gene TRBV9 combines with J gene TRBJ2-1; a weak D match, TRBD2 (5 bases). The CDR3 loop spans 13 amino acids. Germline V lookup: CDR1 SGDLS, CDR2 YYNGEE. Trimming removed 3 bases from V and 7 bases from J, with 11 bases in between. The CDR3 DNA sequence: TGTGCCAGCAGCGGAGGACCGGGGAATGAGCAGTTCTTC. Translated: CASSGGPGNEQFF.

The chain combines TRBV7-9 with TRBJ2-5; weak D call: TRBD1 (5 bases). There are 13 residues in the CDR3. CDR1 and CDR2 from the germline V gene are SEHNR and FQNEAQ (reference sequence). Trimming shortened V by 4 bases and J by 2 bases, and 8 bases separated the two germline ends. CDR3 sequence: CASSSGPQETQYF. In DNA, the CDR3 is TGTGCCAGCAGCTCAGGGCCTCAAGAGACCCAGTACTTC.

V is TRBV7-9 and J is TRBJ2-1; 7 bases agree with TRBD2. V lost 0 bases, J lost 10 bases, and 3 bases stayed unmatched. This CDR3 has 13 amino acids. The germline V gene has CDR1 SEHNR and CDR2 FQNEAQ (reference sequence). CDR3 nucleotides: TGTGCCAGCAGCTTAGCGGGAGGGTACGAGCAGTTCTTC. The encoded protein is CASSLAGGYEQFF.

The rearrangement links TRBV5-4 to TRBJ2-3; possibly TRBD2 for D (5 bases). V was cut by 4 bases and J by 0 bases, with 12 bases left in between. This CDR3 has 15 residues. From germline, CDR1 is SGHNT and CDR2 YYREEE (reference sequence). CDR3 sequence (DNA): TGTGCCAGCAGCCCCAGCGGAATTAGCACAGATACGCAGTATTTT. The encoded protein is CASSPSGISTDTQYF.

The chain joins TRBV15 to TRBJ2-7; 11 nucleotides match TRBD1. This CDR3 contains 15 residues. J was trimmed by 2 bases and V by 5 bases; bases with no gene match: 5. CDR1 and CDR2 (germline): LNHNV, YYDKDF (reference sequence). The CDR3 region has the DNA TGTGCCACCAGCCAGGACAGGGGGCTTGCCTACGAGCAGTACTTC. This translates into CATSQDRGLAYEQYF.

This chain uses TRBV19 with TRBJ1-1; TRBD1 matches 7 bases. The CDR3 is made up of 16 amino acids. V was clipped by 6 bases and J by 10 bases; unmatched bases: 20. Germline values: CDR1 LNHDA, CDR2 SQIVND (reference sequence). DNA for the CDR3: TGTGCCAGTAGCCTCCGGGGTGGACAGGAGTTGTACGGAGCTTTCTTT. Translating it yields CASSLRGGQELYGAFF.

The chain has TRBV6-6 and TRBJ2-1, with D unclear. The CDR3 is made up of 11 amino acids. Trimming left V 2 bases short and J 10 bases short, with 6 bases between. Germline-derived CDR1 and CDR2 are MNHNY and SVGAGI (reference sequence). CDR3 DNA: TGTGCCAGCAGTTACAGTTGGGAGCAGTTCTTC. Translated, it gives CASSYSWEQFF.

The V call is TRBV19, the J call TRBJ2-3; 9 bases match TRBD2. Per the germline V gene, CDR1 is LNHDA and CDR2 is SQIVND (reference sequence). Losses at the gene ends were 7 bases for V and 7 bases for J; bases not matched to a gene: 18. This CDR3 region has 17 residues. For the CDR3, the DNA is TGTGCCAGTAACCCCCCCCAGACGCTAGCGGGAACCTATACGCAGTATTTT. Translation: CASNPPQTLAGTYTQYF.

This sequence joins TRBV9 and TRBJ2-2; D gene unclear. Trimming removed 4 bases from V and 6 bases from J, with 7 bases in between. The CDR3 has 12 amino acids. CDR1 and CDR2 from the germline V gene are SGDLS and YYNGEE. CDR3 protein: CASSKRAGELFF. The CDR3 DNA is TGTGCCAGCAGCAAACGAGCCGGGGAGCTGTTTTTT.

V gene TRBV4-3 combines with J gene TRBJ1-1, with D tentatively TRBD1 (6 bases). CDR3 size: 16 residues. The V and J ends lost 4 bases and 5 bases respectively, with 20 bases between them. In germline, CDR1 is LGHNA, CDR2 YSLEER. CDR3 DNA: TGCGCCAGCAGCCTACGCAGAACACAGGGTATGACTGAAGCTTTCTTT. This gives the protein CASSLRRTQGMTEAFF.

The chain employs TRBV27 and TRBJ2-7; D gene unclear. The CDR3 extends over 13 amino acids. Germline loops: CDR1 MNHEY, CDR2 SMNVEV (reference sequence). Trimming shortened V by 3 bases and J by 2 bases, and 8 bases separated the two germline ends. CDR3 in amino acids: CASSFGIAYEQYF. The CDR3 DNA sequence: TGTGCCAGCAGTTTTGGTATCGCCTACGAGCAGTACTTC.

The chain couples TRBV5-8 to TRBJ1-5; TRBD1 matches 8 bases. Germline CDR1 and CDR2: SGHTS and YDEGEE. The CDR3 runs to 16 residues. V trimming: 5 bases; J trimming: 2 bases; junction bases outside the gene matches: 9. The chain's CDR3 is CASRPKPTGGNQPQHF. The CDR3 DNA reads TGTGCCAGCAGACCTAAACCGACAGGGGGCAATCAGCCCCAGCATTTT.

The chain couples TRBV11-2 to TRBJ1-2, with D perhaps TRBD1 (5 bases). Germline V gene lookup returns CDR1 SGHAT and CDR2 FQNNGV. V lost 5 bases and J lost 8, with 21 bases in between. The CDR3 loop spans 15 amino acids. The CDR3 loop is CASSPDGGRGGGYTF. The CDR3 nucleotides are TGTGCCAGCAGCCCGGATGGAGGCCGGGGGGGAGGCTACACCTTC.

The rearrangement joins TRBV11-3 to TRBJ2-2; D unclear. The V gene's germline CDR1 is SGHNT and CDR2 YENEEA. The CDR3 contains 13 residues. Trimming shortened V by 0 bases and J by 6 bases, and 5 bases separated the two germline ends. CDR3 DNA sequence: TGTGCCAGCAGCTTAGATTTCGCCGGGGAGCTGTTTTTT. It translates to CASSLDFAGELFF.

The chain couples TRBV2 to TRBJ2-1; 7 positions match TRBD2. The CDR3 covers 15 residues. V shed 7 bases, J shed 4 bases, and the junction held 10 bases outside the gene matches. Germline loops: CDR1 SNHLY, CDR2 FYNNEI. CDR3 sequence (DNA): TGTGCCAGCACAAGGGAGGGAGCCGAATACAATGAGCAGTTCTTC. Encoded protein: CASTREGAEYNEQFF. The full variable domain, with the rest looked up from reference TRBV2 and TRBJ2-1, is EPEVTQTPSHQVTQMGQEVILRCVPISNHLYFYWYRQILGQKVEFLVSFYNNEISEKSEIFDDQFSVERPDGSNFTLKIRSTKLEDSAMYFCASTREGAEYNEQFFGPGTRLTVL.

The CDR3, as DNA: TGTGCCAGCAGCTTGAGCAGGGGTAGATCCTACGAGCAGTACTTC. Amino acid sequence: CASSLSRGRSYEQYF. The chain recombines TRBV5-5 with TRBJ2-7; weak D call: TRBD1 (6 bases). V dropped 1 base and J dropped 1 base, with 12 bases sitting between them. The V gene's germline CDR1 is SGHKS and CDR2 YYEKEE (reference sequence). This CDR3 region has 15 residues.

V usage is TRBV28 and J usage is TRBJ1-1; weak D call: TRBD1 (6 bases). The germline V gene has CDR1 MDHEN and CDR2 SYDVKM. V lost 5 bases and J 4 bases, leaving 20 bases between the germline ends. CDR3 size: 16 residues. CDR3 sequence: CASSPPGVLGGTEAFF. DNA for the CDR3: TGTGCCAGCAGTCCCCCTGGGGTTTTAGGGGGCACTGAAGCTTTCTTT.

This clone was recorded only once. This chain uses TRBV6-5 with TRBJ2-7; D unresolved. Germline assignment: CDR1 MNHEY and CDR2 SVGAGI. V lost 3 bases, J lost 5 bases, and 11 bases lay in between. This CDR3 region has 13 residues. DNA of the CDR3: TGTGCCAGCAGTTATAGCTTGTCCCACGAGCAGTACTTC. Translation gives CASSYSLSHEQYF.

This clone appeared a few times. This chain joins TRBV19 and TRBJ1-5, with a tentative D call TRBD1 (6 bases). The CDR3 length is 13 residues. Looked up from germline, CDR1 is LNHDA and CDR2 is SQIVND (reference sequence). Deletions cut 5 bases from V and 6 bases from J, with 11 bases between. This CDR3 reads CASSWGHAQPQHF. The CDR3 nucleotides read TGTGCCAGTAGTTGGGGACACGCTCAGCCCCAGCATTTT. The full variable domain, in which reference TRBV19 and TRBJ1-5 provide the parts outside the CDR3, is DGGITQSPKYLFRKEGQNVTLSCEQNLNHDAMYWYRQDPGQGLRLIYYSQIVNDFQKGDIAEGYSVSREKKESFPLTVTSAQKNPTAFYLCASSWGHAQPQHFGDGTRLSIL.

V usage is TRBV10-3 and J usage is TRBJ2-3; 11 nucleotides agree with TRBD2. The V gene end was trimmed by 6 bases and the J gene end by 3 bases; junction bases not matched to a gene: 5. The CDR3 extends over 15 amino acids. Germline CDR1 reads ENHRY; CDR2 reads SYGVKD. DNA of the CDR3: TGTGCCATCAGGGCGGGACTAGCGGTGACAGATACGCAGTATTTT. It translates to CAIRAGLAVTDTQYF.

In its sample, this clone was seen a few times. The chain employs TRBV7-6 and TRBJ2-5; D is uncertain. The germline V and J ends were trimmed by 4 bases and 7 bases, with 16 bases remaining between them. From germline, CDR1 is SGHVS and CDR2 FNYEAQ. There are 14 residues in the CDR3. CDR3 region: CASSSETYRATQYF. The CDR3 DNA sequence: TGTGCCAGCAGCTCTGAGACATATCGGGCGACCCAGTACTTC.